Each of the 15 T cell receptor beta chains below was sequenced from the same sample in a study of T cell responses to AZD1222 COVID-19 vaccine. Using immunoSEQ multiplex PCR, the repertoire was profiled, and TCRdb retains in-frame clones only, with some absent. The sample lists approximately 180,000 clones, more than 70% seen once, with around 26% in the top ten. Sequencing was performed on peripheral blood, taken 28 days after the second AZD1222 dose. These receptors were collected from an adult who received the AZD1222 COVID-19 vaccine.

The rearrangement links TRBV19 to TRBJ2-7, with TRBD1 as a possible D gene (6 bases). The CDR3 consists of 16 residues. Deletions cut 3 bases from V and 1 base from J, with 16 bases between. Per germline, CDR1 LNHDA and CDR2 SQIVND (reference sequence). CDR3 in amino acids: CASSISARGRSYEQYF. The CDR3 coding sequence is TGTGCCAGTAGTATCTCAGCCAGGGGCCGTTCCTACGAGCAGTACTTC.

The chain recombines TRBV11-2 with TRBJ2-3; D is uncertain. V shed 6 bases and J shed 5 bases, with 12 bases lying between them. The CDR3 extends over 13 amino acids. Germline CDR1 reads SGHAT; CDR2 reads FQNNGV. The CDR3 protein is CASRPRVGDTQYF. CDR3 coding DNA: TGTGCCAGCAGACCTCGGGTTGGAGATACGCAGTATTTT.

The rearrangement joins TRBV7-6 to TRBJ1-6, with D possibly matching TRBD1 (6 bases). V dropped 5 bases and J dropped 5 bases, with 10 bases sitting between them. This CDR3 spans 14 amino acids. Germline V gives CDR1 SGHVS, CDR2 FNYEAQ. Here the CDR3 DNA reads TGTGCCAGCAGCACAGGGCTCGATAATTCACCCCTCCACTTT. It specifies CASSTGLDNSPLHF.

The chain uses TRBV4-3 and TRBJ2-7; TRBD2 matches at 10 bases. CDR3 length equals 15 residues. J gave up 0 bases and V 4 bases, and 3 bases lay outside the gene matches. Germline V CDR1 and CDR2: LGHNA, YSLEER. CDR3 amino acids: CASSLASGSSYEQYF. The DNA of the CDR3 is TGCGCCAGCAGCCTGGCTAGCGGGAGCTCCTACGAGCAGTACTTC.

V is TRBV19 and J is TRBJ1-1, with D possibly being TRBD1 (6 bases). Germline-derived CDR1 and CDR2 are LNHDA and SQIVND (reference sequence). The CDR3 has 13 residues. Trimming shortened V by 8 bases and J by 4 bases, and 14 bases separated the two germline ends. CDR3 sequence: CASGQRVGTEAFF. The DNA of the CDR3 is TGTGCCAGTGGACAGAGGGTGGGCACTGAAGCTTTCTTT.

This rearrangement joins TRBV28 to TRBJ1-2, with D unresolved. The CDR3 is 11 amino acids. From germline, CDR1 is MDHEN and CDR2 SYDVKM. V gave up 7 bases and J gave up 8 bases, with 11 bases separating them. The CDR3 loop reads CASNQVGGYTF. As DNA, the CDR3 is TGTGCCAGCAATCAGGTCGGCGGCTACACCTTC.

This clone turned up a few times. The chain combines TRBV7-8 with TRBJ2-7, with D unclear. Deletions cut 5 bases from V and 1 base from J, with 6 bases between. This CDR3 has 12 residues. In germline, CDR1 is SGHVS, CDR2 FQNEAQ. DNA for the CDR3: TGTGCCAGCAGCCCGGGTTCCTACGAGCAGTACTTC. This gives the protein CASSPGSYEQYF. Full variable domain (outside the CDR3, taken from reference TRBV7-8 and TRBJ2-7): GAGVSQSPRYKVAKRGQDVALRCDPISGHVSLFWYQQALGQGPEFLTYFQNEAQLDKSGLPSDRFFAERPEGSVSTLKIQRTQQEDSAVYLCASSPGSYEQYFGPGTRLTVT.

Only one count was recorded for this clone. V usage is TRBV5-5 and J usage is TRBJ1-4; 7 positions match TRBD1. CDR3 length equals 15 residues. The V gene's germline CDR1 is SGHKS and CDR2 YYEKEE (reference sequence). Unmatched junction bases numbered 5, after V lost 1 base and J lost 5 bases. The CDR3 DNA is TGTGCCAGCAGCTTGACAGGGGACGGGAATGAAAAACTGTTTTTT. Amino acid sequence: CASSLTGDGNEKLFF.

The rearrangement uses TRBV19 and TRBJ2-1; D tentatively fits TRBD1 or TRBD2 (5 bases each). Trimming left V 2 bases short and J 5 bases short, with 16 bases between. CDR1 and CDR2 (germline): LNHDA, SQIVND (reference sequence). This CDR3 is built from 16 residues. The CDR3 bases are TGTGCCAGTAGTATACCGTCCTGGGGGAAGAACAATGAGCAGTTCTTC. Its translation: CASSIPSWGKNNEQFF.

The CDR3 region has the DNA TGTGCCAGCAGCACTAGCCCCTCGAGCGGGAGGGTCAACGAGCAGTACTTC. It codes for CASSTSPSSGRVNEQYF. V usage is TRBV7-2 and J usage is TRBJ2-7; 10 bases agree with TRBD2. Germline lookup yields CDR1 SGHTA and CDR2 FQGNSA. V gave up 5 bases and J gave up 5 bases; unmatched junction bases: 15. This CDR3 is built from 17 residues.

This clone came up once. The chain employs TRBV18 and TRBJ2-7, with 7 bases identical to TRBD2. The V gene end was trimmed by 0 bases and the J gene end by 4 bases; junction bases not matched to a gene: 6. The CDR3 totals 15 residues. Germline CDR1 KGHSH, CDR2 LQKENI. CDR3 DNA: TGTGCCAGCTCACCACCGGGAGCGCGGGGGTACGAGCAGTACTTC. This encodes CASSPPGARGYEQYF.

This rearrangement joins TRBV6-5 to TRBJ2-7; TRBD1 is a possible D gene (6 bases). CDR1 and CDR2 from the germline V gene are MNHEY and SVGAGI. The CDR3 runs to 15 residues. V dropped 6 bases and J dropped 0 bases, with 15 bases sitting between them. The CDR3 bases are TGTGCCAGCAGGTTCCCAGACAGGAGCTCCTACGAGCAGTACTTC. It codes for CASRFPDRSSYEQYF.

The rearrangement links TRBV24-1 to TRBJ2-3, with 8 bases lining up with TRBD2. The CDR3 is made up of 15 amino acids. Germline V gene data show CDR1 as KGHDR and CDR2 as SFDVKD. The J segment lost 6 bases and the V segment lost 3 bases, leaving 7 bases of the junction unmatched. CDR3 loop: CATSDLRLASDTQYF. DNA of the CDR3: TGTGCCACCAGTGATCTCCGACTAGCGTCGGATACGCAGTATTTT.

The chain joins TRBV5-1 to TRBJ1-3, with D uncertain. The germline V gene encodes CDR1 SGHRS and CDR2 YFSETQ. This CDR3 is 13 amino acids long. The V gene lost 0 bases and the J gene lost 7 bases, with 8 bases spanning the gap. CDR3 bases: TGCGCCAGCAGCTTGGACAGATCCAACACCATATATTTT. Translating gives CASSLDRSNTIYF.

The rearrangement uses TRBV7-2 and TRBJ2-5, with D unclear. The CDR3 has 12 amino acids. The V and J ends lost 2 bases and 8 bases respectively, with 9 bases between them. Germline V gives CDR1 SGHTA, CDR2 FQGNSA. The CDR3 bases are TGTGCCAGCAGCTTATTTAGTTCTACCCAGTACTTC. Its protein product is CASSLFSSTQYF.